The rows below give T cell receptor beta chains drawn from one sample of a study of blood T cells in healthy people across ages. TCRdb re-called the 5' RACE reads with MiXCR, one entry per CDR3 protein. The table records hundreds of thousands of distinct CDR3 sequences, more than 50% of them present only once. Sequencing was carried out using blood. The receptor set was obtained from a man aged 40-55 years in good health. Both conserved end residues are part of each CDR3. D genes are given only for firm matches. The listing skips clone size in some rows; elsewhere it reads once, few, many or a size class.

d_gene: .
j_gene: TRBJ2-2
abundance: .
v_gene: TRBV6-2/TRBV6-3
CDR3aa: CASSFASGELFF
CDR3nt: TGTGCCAGCAGTTTCGCTTCCGGGGAGCTGTTTTTT

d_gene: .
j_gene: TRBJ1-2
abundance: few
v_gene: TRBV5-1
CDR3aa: CASSLASQEGGYTF
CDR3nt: TGCGCCAGCAGCTTGGCGTCTCAGGAGGGCGGCTACACCTTC

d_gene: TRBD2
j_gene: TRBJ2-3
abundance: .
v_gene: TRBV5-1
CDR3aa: CASSLAGLAGDLGTDTQYF
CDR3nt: TGCGCCAGCAGCTTGGCTGGACTAGCGGGGGACCTTGGCACAGATACGCAGTATTTT

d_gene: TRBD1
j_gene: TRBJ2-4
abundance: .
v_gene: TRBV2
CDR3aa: CASSKDRGYFDIQYF
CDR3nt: TGTGCCAGCAGTAAGGACAGGGGCTATTTTGACATTCAGTACTTC

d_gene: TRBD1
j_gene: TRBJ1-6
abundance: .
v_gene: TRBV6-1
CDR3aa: CASRGGQGFSSPLHF
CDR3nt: TGTGCCAGCAGGGGGGGACAGGGATTTAGTTCACCCCTCCACTTT

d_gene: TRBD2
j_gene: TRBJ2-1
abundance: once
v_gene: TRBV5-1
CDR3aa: CASSLRTSGGATYNEQFF
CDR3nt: TGCGCCAGCAGCCTCCGGACTAGCGGGGGGGCCACCTACAATGAGCAGTTCTTC

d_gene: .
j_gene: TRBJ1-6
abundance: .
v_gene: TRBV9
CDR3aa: CASSVAPPETLHF
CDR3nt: TGTGCCAGCAGCGTAGCTCCACCCGAAACCCTCCACTTT

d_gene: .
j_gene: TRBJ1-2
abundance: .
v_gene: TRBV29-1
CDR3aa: CSVTHIGGSYGYTF
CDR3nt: TGCAGCGTTACCCACATAGGAGGGAGCTATGGCTACACCTTC

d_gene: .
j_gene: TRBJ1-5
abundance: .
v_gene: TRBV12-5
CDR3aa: CASSQAPSLNQPQHF
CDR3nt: TGTGCTAGCAGCCAGGCACCGAGCCTGAATCAGCCCCAGCATTTT

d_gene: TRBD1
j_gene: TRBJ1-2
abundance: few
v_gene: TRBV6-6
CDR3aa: CASSLDRGRNYGYTF
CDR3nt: TGTGCCAGCAGCCTCGACAGGGGAAGGAACTATGGCTACACCTTC

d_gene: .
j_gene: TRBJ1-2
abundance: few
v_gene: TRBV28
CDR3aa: CASSFGAAVYYGYTF
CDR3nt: TGTGCCAGCAGTTTCGGGGCCGCGGTTTACTATGGCTACACCTTC

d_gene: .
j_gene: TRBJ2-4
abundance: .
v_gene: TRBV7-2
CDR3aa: CAGSLGGTGEQYF
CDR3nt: TGTGCCGGCAGCTTAGGGGGGACTGGAGAGCAGTACTTC

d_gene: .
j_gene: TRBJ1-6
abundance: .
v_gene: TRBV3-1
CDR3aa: CASSQISPSQDNPGSWGSPLHF
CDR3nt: TGTGCCAGCAGCCAAATCTCCCCTTCCCAGGACAATCCCGGTTCCTGGGGTTCACCCCTCCACTTT

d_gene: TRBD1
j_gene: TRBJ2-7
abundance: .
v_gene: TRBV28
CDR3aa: CASSTGGSPYEQYF
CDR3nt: TGTGCCAGCAGCACAGGGGGGTCGCCCTACGAGCAGTACTTC

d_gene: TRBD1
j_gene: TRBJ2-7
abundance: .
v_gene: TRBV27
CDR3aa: CASSSSGTGGPSSYEQYF
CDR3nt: TGTGCCAGCAGTTCCTCCGGGACAGGGGGCCCTTCCTCCTACGAGCAGTACTTC

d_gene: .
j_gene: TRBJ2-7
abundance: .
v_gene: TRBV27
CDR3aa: CASTLNLGFYNEQYF
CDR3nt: TGTGCCAGCACCCTAAACCTAGGATTCTACAATGAGCAGTACTTC

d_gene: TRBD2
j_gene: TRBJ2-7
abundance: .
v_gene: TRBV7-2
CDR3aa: CASSRSGRVGEQYF
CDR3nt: TGTGCCAGCAGCCGTAGCGGGAGGGTCGGCGAGCAGTACTTC

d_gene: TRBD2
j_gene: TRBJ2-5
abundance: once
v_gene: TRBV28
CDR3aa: CASSPTSGASYNEQYF
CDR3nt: TGTGCCAGCAGTCCGACTAGCGGGGCCTCCTACAATGAGCAGTACTTC

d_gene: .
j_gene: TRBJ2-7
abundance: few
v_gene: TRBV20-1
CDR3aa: CSARPNAGAHLYEQYF
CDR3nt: TGCAGTGCTAGACCGAACGCAGGGGCCCATCTATACGAGCAGTACTTC

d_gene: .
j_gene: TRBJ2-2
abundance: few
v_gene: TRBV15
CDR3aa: CATSRDFLDTGELFF
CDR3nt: TGTGCCACCAGCAGAGACTTTTTGGACACCGGGGAGCTGTTTTTT

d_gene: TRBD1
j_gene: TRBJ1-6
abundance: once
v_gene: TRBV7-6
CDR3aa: CASSLGNRGSNSPLHF
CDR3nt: TGTGCCAGCAGCTTAGGGAACAGGGGTTCGAATTCACCCCTCCACTTT

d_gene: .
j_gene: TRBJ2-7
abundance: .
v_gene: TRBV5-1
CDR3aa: CASSLAGALGVDKQYF
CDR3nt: TGCGCCAGCAGCTTGGCCGGGGCCCTTGGGGTCGACAAGCAGTACTTC

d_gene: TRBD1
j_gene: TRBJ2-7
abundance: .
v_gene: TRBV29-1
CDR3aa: CSVVVSGQGVEQYF
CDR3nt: TGCAGCGTTGTAGTTTCCGGACAGGGGGTCGAGCAGTACTTC

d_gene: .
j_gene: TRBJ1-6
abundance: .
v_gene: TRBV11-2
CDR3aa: CASSLDVGVMRYNSPLHF
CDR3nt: TGTGCCAGCAGCTTAGATGTCGGGGTTATGCGGTATAATTCACCCCTCCACTTT

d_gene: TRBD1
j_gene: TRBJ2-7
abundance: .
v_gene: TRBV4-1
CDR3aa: CASSQGRGWNYEQYF
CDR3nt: TGCGCCAGCAGCCAAGGCAGGGGGTGGAACTACGAGCAGTACTTC

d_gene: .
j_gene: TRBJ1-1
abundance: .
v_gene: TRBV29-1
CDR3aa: CSVGAGGSVTEAFF
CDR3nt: TGCAGCGTGGGGGCAGGCGGGTCGGTCACTGAAGCTTTCTTT

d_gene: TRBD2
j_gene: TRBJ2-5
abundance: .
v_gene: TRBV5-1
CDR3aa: CASSSSSGIRPETQYF
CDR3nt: TGCGCCAGCAGCTCCTCTAGCGGGATCCGCCCAGAGACCCAGTACTTC

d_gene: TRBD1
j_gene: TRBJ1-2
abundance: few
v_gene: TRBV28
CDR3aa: CASSSPRGREDRGYGYTF
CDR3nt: TGTGCCAGCAGTTCTCCGAGGGGGCGGGAAGATAGGGGCTATGGCTACACCTTC

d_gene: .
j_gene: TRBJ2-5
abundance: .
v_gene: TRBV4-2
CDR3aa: CASSSAGREQYF
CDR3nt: TGTGCCAGCAGCTCCGCCGGGCGAGAGCAGTACTTC

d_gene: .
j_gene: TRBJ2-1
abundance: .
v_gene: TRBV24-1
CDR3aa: CAIIFNEQFF
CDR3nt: TGTGCCATAATATTCAATGAGCAGTTCTTC

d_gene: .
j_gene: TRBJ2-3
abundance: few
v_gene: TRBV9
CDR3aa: CASSAQSDRNTQYF
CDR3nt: TGTGCCAGCAGCGCTCAATCTGACCGAAATACGCAGTATTTT

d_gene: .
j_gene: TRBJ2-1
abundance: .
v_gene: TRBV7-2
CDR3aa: CASRPGQLIYNEQFF
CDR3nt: TGTGCCAGCAGACCCGGACAGCTAATTTACAATGAGCAGTTCTTC

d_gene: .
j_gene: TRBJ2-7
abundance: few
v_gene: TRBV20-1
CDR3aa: CSARDREGLGYEQYF
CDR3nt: TGCAGTGCTAGAGATCGGGAAGGGTTAGGCTACGAGCAGTACTTC

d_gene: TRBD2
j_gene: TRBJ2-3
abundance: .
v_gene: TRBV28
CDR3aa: CASSSPGQRGGTDTQYF
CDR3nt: TGTGCCAGCAGTTCCCCGGGCCAGCGGGGGGGCACAGATACGCAGTATTTT

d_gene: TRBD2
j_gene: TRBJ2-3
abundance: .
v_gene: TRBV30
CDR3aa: CAWSRLAGVDTQYF
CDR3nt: TGTGCCTGGAGCCGACTAGCGGGGGTAGATACGCAGTATTTT

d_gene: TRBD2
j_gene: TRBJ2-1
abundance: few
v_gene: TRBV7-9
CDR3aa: CASSHSWLAGNEQFF
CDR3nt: TGTGCCAGCAGCCATAGTTGGCTAGCGGGTAATGAGCAGTTCTTC

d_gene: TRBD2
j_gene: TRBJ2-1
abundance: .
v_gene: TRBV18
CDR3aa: CASTNPAAAGNYNEQFF
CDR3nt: TGTGCCAGCACCAACCCCGCGGCAGCGGGAAACTACAATGAGCAGTTCTTC

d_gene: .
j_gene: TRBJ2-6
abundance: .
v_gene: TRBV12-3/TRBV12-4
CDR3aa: CASRKTGGANVLTF
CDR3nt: TGTGCCAGCAGGAAAACAGGTGGGGCCAACGTCCTGACTTTC

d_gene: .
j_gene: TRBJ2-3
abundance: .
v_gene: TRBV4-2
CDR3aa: CAKPRQGRADTQYF
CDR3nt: TGTGCCAAACCTCGGCAGGGAAGGGCAGATACGCAGTATTTT

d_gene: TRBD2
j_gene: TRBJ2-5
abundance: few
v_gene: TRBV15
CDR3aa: CATSRDSTGGRETQYF
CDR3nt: TGTGCCACCAGCAGAGATTCTACGGGGGGGCGGGAGACCCAGTACTTC

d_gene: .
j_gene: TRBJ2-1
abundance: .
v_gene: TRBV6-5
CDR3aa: CASSYSRGEASSYNEQFF
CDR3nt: TGTGCCAGCAGTTACTCGAGGGGGGAGGCGAGCTCCTACAATGAGCAGTTCTTC

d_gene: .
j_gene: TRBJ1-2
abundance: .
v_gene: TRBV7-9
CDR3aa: CASSTSGGSGYGYTF
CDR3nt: TGTGCCAGCAGCACCAGCGGGGGAAGCGGCTATGGCTACACCTTC

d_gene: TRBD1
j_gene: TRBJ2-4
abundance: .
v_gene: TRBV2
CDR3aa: CASSRGQDNIQYF
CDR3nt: TGTGCCAGCAGTAGGGGACAGGATAACATTCAGTACTTC

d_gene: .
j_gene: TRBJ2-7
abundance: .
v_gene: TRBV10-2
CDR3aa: CASGQIPYEQYF
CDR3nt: TGCGCCAGCGGGCAGATTCCCTACGAGCAGTACTTC

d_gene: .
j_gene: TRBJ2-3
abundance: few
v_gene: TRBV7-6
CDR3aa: CASSPLAESTDTQYF
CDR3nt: TGTGCCAGCAGCCCCTTAGCGGAGAGCACAGATACGCAGTATTTT

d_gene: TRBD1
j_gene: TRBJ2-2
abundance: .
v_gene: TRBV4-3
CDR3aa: CASSRYTRGSGELFF
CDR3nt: TGCGCCAGCAGCCGCTATACCAGGGGGTCCGGGGAGCTGTTTTTT

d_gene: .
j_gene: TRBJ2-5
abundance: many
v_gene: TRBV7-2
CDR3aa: CASSRGRRETQYF
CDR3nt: TGTGCCAGCAGTAGGGGTAGGAGAGAGACCCAGTACTTC

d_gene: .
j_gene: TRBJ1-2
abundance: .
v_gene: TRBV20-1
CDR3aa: CRGFGNYGYTF
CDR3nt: TGCAGAGGGTTCGGCAACTATGGCTACACCTTC

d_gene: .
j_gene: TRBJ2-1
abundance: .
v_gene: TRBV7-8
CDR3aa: CASSVSPGEQFF
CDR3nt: TGTGCCAGCAGTGTTTCCCCGGGTGAGCAGTTCTTC

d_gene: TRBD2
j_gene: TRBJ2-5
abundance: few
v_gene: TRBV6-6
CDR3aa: CASSSGLEAETQYF
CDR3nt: TGTGCCAGCAGTTCTGGACTAGAGGCGGAGACCCAGTACTTC

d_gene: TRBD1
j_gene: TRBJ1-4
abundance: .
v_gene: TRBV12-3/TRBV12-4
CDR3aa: CASRRGQGANEKLFF
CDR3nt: TGTGCCAGCAGACGCGGACAGGGGGCTAATGAAAAACTGTTTTTT

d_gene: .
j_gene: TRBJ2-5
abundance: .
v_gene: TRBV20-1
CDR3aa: CSASPLVYQETQYF
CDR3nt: TGCAGTGCCAGCCCTTTAGTGTACCAAGAGACCCAGTACTTC

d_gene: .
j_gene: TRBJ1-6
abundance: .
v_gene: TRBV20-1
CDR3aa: CSARGRAYNSPLHF
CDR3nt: TGCAGTGCTAGAGGCAGGGCCTATAATTCACCCCTCCACTTT

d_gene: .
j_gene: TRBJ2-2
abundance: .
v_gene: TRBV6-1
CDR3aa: CASSALVGGELFF
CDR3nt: TGTGCCAGCAGTGCGCTCGTAGGCGGGGAGCTGTTTTTT

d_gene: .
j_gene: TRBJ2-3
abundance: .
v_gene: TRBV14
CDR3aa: CASSPLPRSFTDTQYF
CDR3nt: TGTGCCAGCAGCCCCCTGCCCCGAAGCTTCACAGATACGCAGTATTTT

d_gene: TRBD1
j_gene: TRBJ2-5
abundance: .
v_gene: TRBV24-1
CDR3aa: CATSGMTGGNEQYF
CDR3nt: TGTGCCACCAGTGGGATGACAGGGGGAAATGAGCAGTACTTC

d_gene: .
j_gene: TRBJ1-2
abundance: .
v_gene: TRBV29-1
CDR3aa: CSVRGTFINYGYTF
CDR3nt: TGCAGCGTTAGGGGGACATTTATAAACTATGGCTACACCTTC

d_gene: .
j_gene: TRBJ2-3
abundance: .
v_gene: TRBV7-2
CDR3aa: CASSRTWASTDTQYF
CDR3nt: TGTGCCAGCAGCCGTACGTGGGCTAGCACAGATACGCAGTATTTT

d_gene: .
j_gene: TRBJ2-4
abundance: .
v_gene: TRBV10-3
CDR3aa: CAISDPVLAKNIQYF
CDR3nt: TGTGCCATCAGTGACCCCGTTTTAGCCAAAAACATTCAGTACTTC